The rows below give T cell receptor beta chains drawn from one sample of a study of cytomegalovirus exposure and HLA in healthy donors. The assay was immunoSEQ multiplex PCR, and TCRdb's table has in-frame clones only and misses some. Counted here are about 130,000 clones, more than 70% occurring once; the ten biggest clones make up around 3.1%. Sequenced material: PBMCs. These receptors originate from a middle-aged man in good health and CMV-seronegative. CDR3s leave out the opening cysteine and the closing phenylalanine or tryptophan.

V,J,CDR3
TRBV5-1,TRBJ2-1,ASSLGAGGYNEQF
TRBV4-1,TRBJ1-4,ASSQVWGQGGEKLF
TRBV6-1,TRBJ1-1,ASSDLPVLP
TRBV5-1,TRBJ1-1,ASTPNPGNTEAF
TRBV7-9,TRBJ1-2,ASSSQQGEGVYGYT
TRBV19,TRBJ1-4,ASSMMRREANEKLF
TRBV7-9,TRBJ1-2,ASSPPGGEVGYT
TRBV10-3,TRBJ1-2,AISLFVSNYGYT
TRBV30,TRBJ1-2,SSGTGGSNGYT
TRBV9,TRBJ2-7,ASSASPGLAGGVSYEQY
TRBV7-2,TRBJ2-1,ASRPGGREQF
TRBV10-1,TRBJ2-1,ASSETSGPREQF
TRBV7-9,TRBJ2-1,ASSSSTAYNEQF
TRBV5-6,TRBJ2-7,ASSHADDYEQY
TRBV28,TRBJ2-3,ASSGQGAGADTQY
TRBV5-1,TRBJ2-7,ASSLSVATYEQY
TRBV4-1,TRBJ2-5,ASSPGTSIIETQY
TRBV6-5,TRBJ1-2,ASSNPGQGNYGYT
TRBV9,TRBJ2-3,ASSVGAARSTDTQY
TRBV28,TRBJ2-1,ASSPPGSLYNEQF
TRBV15,TRBJ2-1,ATSSPRTSGGAGEQF
TRBV7-2,TRBJ2-5,ASSRWGSGGAEETQY
TRBV6-5,TRBJ2-7,ASSSLASGARYEQY
TRBV19,TRBJ1-2,ASSTGLFIYGYT
TRBV19,TRBJ2-7,ASSWTGLGEQY
TRBV9,TRBJ2-5,ASSKGLAGRVGTQY
TRBV28,TRBJ1-2,ASRDSQGHYGYT
TRBV25-1,TRBJ1-4,ASSESLGQNEKLF
TRBV7-8,TRBJ2-4,ASSSALSTGGKNIQY
TRBV10-3,TRBJ2-5,AISGGEGGLQETQY
TRBV11-2,TRBJ1-1,ASSLGGGTGVTEAF
TRBV15,TRBJ2-5,ATSRAGGPEETQY
TRBV2,TRBJ1-1,ASGGDPGDAF
TRBV5-1,TRBJ2-7,ASSPDGQPYEQY
TRBV5-8,TRBJ2-7,APGETGSYYEQY
TRBV5-1,TRBJ2-1,ASSWGRSYNEQF